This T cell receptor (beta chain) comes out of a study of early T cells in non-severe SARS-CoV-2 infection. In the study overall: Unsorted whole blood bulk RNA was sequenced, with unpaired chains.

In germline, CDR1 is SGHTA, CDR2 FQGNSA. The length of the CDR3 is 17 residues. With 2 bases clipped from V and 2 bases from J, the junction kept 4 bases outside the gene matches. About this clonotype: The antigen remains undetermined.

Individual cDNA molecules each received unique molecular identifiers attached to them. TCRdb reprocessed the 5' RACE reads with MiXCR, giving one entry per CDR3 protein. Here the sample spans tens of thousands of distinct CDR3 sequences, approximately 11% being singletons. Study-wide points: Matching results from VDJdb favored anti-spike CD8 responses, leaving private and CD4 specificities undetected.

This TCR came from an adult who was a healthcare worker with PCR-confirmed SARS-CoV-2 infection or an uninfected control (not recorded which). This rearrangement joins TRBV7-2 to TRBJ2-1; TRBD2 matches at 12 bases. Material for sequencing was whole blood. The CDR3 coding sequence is TGTGCCAGCAGCTTAAGACTAGCGGGGGCCCCCTACAATGAGCAGTTCTTC. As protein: CASSLRLAGAPYNEQFF.